This T cell receptor (beta chain) was captured in a study of T cell changes during pregnancy in multiple sclerosis. Clones were read by immunoSEQ multiplex PCR, and TCRdb kept only the in-frame ones, dropping some. The sample records around 80,000 clones, nearly 95% being singletons. CDR3 size: 13 residues. Trimming stripped 2 bases from V and 7 bases from J, with 9 bases between. Germline CDR1 and CDR2: MNHEY and SVGAGI. The V call is TRBV6-5, the J call TRBJ2-1, with D possibly matching TRBD2 (5 bases). The sample consisted of peripheral blood, taken in the second trimester of pregnancy. This TCR was recovered from a female donor in good health, enrolled as a control in a pregnancy study. The CDR3 region is CASSYGSGNEQFF. For the CDR3, the DNA is TGTGCCAGCAGTTACGGGTCGGGAAATGAGCAGTTCTTC.